This passage covers 4 T cell receptor beta chains from one sample sequenced in a study of blood T cell repertoires in COVID-19. TCRdb's table, derived via immunoSEQ multiplex PCR, lists solely in-frame clones and lacks some. The sample shows roughly 180,000 clones, roughly 84% of them seen only once. The sequenced material came from PBMCs or T cells enriched from blood (not recorded which). The source of these receptors is an older woman who had recovered from COVID-19.

The chain is built from TRBV11-2 and TRBJ2-3, with 8 nucleotides matching TRBD2. Germline V CDR1 and CDR2: SGHAT, FQNNGV. The junction had 8 bases not matched to a gene; V was cut back by 3 bases and J by 3 bases. The CDR3 is made up of 16 amino acids. CDR3 nucleotide sequence: TGTGCCAGCAGCTTGATTCTTACTAGCGGAACAGATACGCAGTATTTT. This sequence encodes CASSLILTSGTDTQYF.

The gene calls are TRBV7-8 and TRBJ1-1, with D unresolved. Trimming pared 2 bases from V and 14 bases from J, leaving 21 bases between. There are 14 residues in the CDR3. Looked up from germline, CDR1 is SGHVS and CDR2 is FQNEAQ. The DNA for the CDR3 is TGTGCCAGCAGCTTAAGCTCGGGATCTACGCCGAGGTTCTTT. Its protein product is CASSLSSGSTPRFF.

This clone was counted between two and nine times. The chain joins TRBV5-4 to TRBJ1-1; D uncertain. Trimming left V 3 bases short and J 4 bases short, with 13 bases between. The germline gives CDR1 SGHNT, CDR2 YYREEE (reference sequence). The CDR3 runs to 14 residues. In nucleotides, the CDR3 is TGTGCCAGCAGCTCTCCCACTGGAGGCACTGAAGCTTTCTTT. It is translated as CASSSPTGGTEAFF.

This chain joins TRBV6-4 and TRBJ1-4; TRBD1 matches at 7 bases. The V and J ends lost 2 bases and 0 bases, in that order; junction bases with no gene match: 3. Germline V gene data show CDR1 as MRHNA and CDR2 as SNTAGT. The CDR3 contains 16 residues. CDR3 DNA: TGTGCCAGCAGTGACGGACAGGCGACAACTAATGAAAAACTGTTTTTT. This translates into CASSDGQATTNEKLFF.